The 32 T cell receptor beta chains below were found in one sample sequenced in a study of OX40 agonist ivuxolimab in advanced cancers. Profiled with immunoSEQ multiplex PCR; TCRdb holds only in-frame clones, not every one. Of approximately 33,000 clones listed, roughly 87% were seen once; the top ten hold around a tenth. Here the sequenced sample was CD4+ or CD8+ T cells sorted from blood, taken in a trial of the OX40 agonist ivuxolimab. All receptors derive from an adult with an advanced solid tumor such as melanoma, head and neck, liver or kidney cancer.

This chain links TRBV6-8 with TRBJ1-5; 10 nucleotides match TRBD1. The CDR3 has 14 residues. The germline gives CDR1 MNHGY, CDR2 SAAAGT. Losses at the gene ends were 7 bases for V and 6 bases for J; bases not matched to a gene: 6. DNA for the CDR3: TGTGCCAGCATTGGACAGGGGGGGATTCAGCCCCAGCATTTT. This translates into CASIGQGGIQPQHF.

CDR3 region: CASSYSGAGYTF. CDR3 nucleotides: TGTGCCAGCAGCTACTCAGGGGCCGGCTACACCTTC. V gene TRBV7-9 combines with J gene TRBJ1-2; D might be TRBD1 (6 bases). Germline V CDR1 and CDR2: SEHNR, FQNEAQ (reference sequence). Trimming took off 4 bases at V and 8 bases at J, with 11 bases between the two ends. This CDR3 is 12 amino acids long.

V is TRBV6-5 and J is TRBJ2-4, with D perhaps matching TRBD2 (5 bases). The CDR3 is 15 amino acids. The V gene lost 1 base and the J gene lost 1 base, with 8 bases spanning the gap. Germline V gene sequence: CDR1 MNHEY, CDR2 SVGAGI. Written as DNA, the CDR3 is TGTGCCAGCAGTTACTGGACTGGGGCCAAAAACATTCAGTACTTC. This codes for CASSYWTGAKNIQYF.

J is TRBJ2-3 and V is TRBV10-3; 8 positions agree with TRBD1. V shed 4 bases and J 4 bases; nucleotides not matched to a gene: 16. CDR3 length equals 18 residues. Germline V gene lookup returns CDR1 ENHRY and CDR2 SYGVKD. The CDR3 loop is CAISGRTGNDQGADTQYF. CDR3 coding DNA: TGTGCCATCAGTGGACGGACAGGGAATGATCAAGGTGCAGATACGCAGTATTTT.

The chain couples TRBV4-3 to TRBJ2-2, with D perhaps TRBD1 (5 bases). Trimming pared 3 bases from V and 0 bases from J, leaving 11 bases between. The CDR3 spans 16 residues. Germline V gene sequence: CDR1 LGHNA, CDR2 YSLEER. The CDR3 loop reads CASSHQGPPNTGELFF. The CDR3 nucleotides are TGCGCCAGCAGCCACCAGGGTCCCCCGAACACCGGGGAGCTGTTTTTT.

The V and J genes are TRBV11-3 and TRBJ1-1; D unresolved. The CDR3 contains 11 residues. V lost 0 bases and J lost 4, with 0 bases in between. The germline gives CDR1 SGHNT, CDR2 YENEEA. The CDR3 nucleotides read TGTGCCAGCAGCTTAGACACTGAAGCTTTCTTT. The encoded protein is CASSLDTEAFF.

The gene calls are TRBV2 and TRBJ1-3; 7 bases align to TRBD1. Looked up from germline, CDR1 is SNHLY and CDR2 is FYNNEI. The CDR3 is 14 residues long. V lost 7 bases to trimming and J lost 2 bases; unmatched junction nucleotides: 5. The CDR3, as DNA: TGTGCCAGCATTCTAGACAGGGCTGGAAACACCATATATTTT. Protein sequence: CASILDRAGNTIYF.

The chain uses TRBV5-1 and TRBJ1-1; D uncertain. V was pared by 4 bases and J by 0 bases, with 7 bases between. Per germline, CDR1 SGHRS and CDR2 YFSETQ. The CDR3 contains 13 residues. CDR3 DNA: TGCGCCAGCAGCGATGGAATGAACACTGAAGCTTTCTTT. This codes for CASSDGMNTEAFF.

This clone is a singleton in its sample. This chain joins TRBV7-3 and TRBJ2-5, with D possibly TRBD1 on 5 matching bases. Germline V gene sequence: CDR1 SGHTA, CDR2 FQGTGA. Trimming took off 0 bases at V and 1 base at J, with 12 bases between the two ends. The CDR3 runs to 16 residues. CDR3 in amino acids: CASSLTGGRAQETQYF. CDR3 DNA: TGTGCCAGCAGCTTAACCGGCGGCAGGGCCCAAGAGACCCAGTACTTC.

The V call is TRBV15, the J call TRBJ2-7; TRBD2 agrees at 8 bases. The CDR3 length is 15 residues. Germline V gives CDR1 LNHNV, CDR2 YYDKDF (reference sequence). V trimming: 1 base; J trimming: 2 bases; junction bases outside the gene matches: 4. The DNA of the CDR3 is TGTGCCACCAGCAGAGCACTAGCGGCCGCCTACGAGCAGTACTTC. It yields the protein CATSRALAAAYEQYF.

The rearrangement uses TRBV27 and TRBJ2-4; no clear D gene. In germline, CDR1 is MNHEY, CDR2 SMNVEV (reference sequence). The CDR3 runs 15 residues. The V end was cut by 5 bases, the J end by 3 bases, with 14 bases between. CDR3 in DNA: TGTGCCAGCAGTCAGGTCGAAAGTGGCAAAAACATTCAGTACTTC. Residues: CASSQVESGKNIQYF.

The chain is built from TRBV5-1 and TRBJ2-5; a possible D gene is TRBD1 (5 bases). This CDR3 has 13 amino acids. Trimming shortened V by 5 bases and J by 2 bases, and 10 bases separated the two germline ends. Germline V gene lookup returns CDR1 SGHRS and CDR2 YFSETQ. In DNA, the CDR3 is TGCGCCAGCAGTATGACAGTTCAAGAGACCCAGTACTTC. It is translated as CASSMTVQETQYF.

The V gene is TRBV7-9, the J gene TRBJ2-3, with TRBD1 identical over 9 bases. V trimming: 5 bases; J trimming: 0 bases; junction bases outside the gene matches: 3. The CDR3 is 15 residues long. The germline gives CDR1 SEHNR, CDR2 FQNEAQ (reference sequence). The CDR3 spells CASSLGQGSTDTQYF. DNA for the CDR3: TGTGCCAGCAGCCTAGGACAGGGGAGCACAGATACGCAGTATTTT.

The chain couples TRBV4-1 to TRBJ2-7; 7 bases fit TRBD2. Germline V gene lookup returns CDR1 MGHRA and CDR2 YSYEKL. V was pared by 0 bases and J by 9 bases, with 8 bases of the junction left unmatched. The CDR3 length is 14 residues. CDR3 amino acids: CASSQDPSGVGQYF. CDR3 nucleotide sequence: TGCGCCAGCAGCCAAGATCCTAGCGGAGTTGGGCAGTACTTC.

The V and J genes are TRBV28 and TRBJ2-5, with 8 bases matching TRBD1. This CDR3 comprises 16 residues. With V trimmed by 6 bases and J by 2 bases, 11 bases remained unmatched. Germline loops: CDR1 MDHEN, CDR2 SYDVKM. The CDR3 DNA reads as TGTGCCAGCAGCCGATACCGGACAGGGCGGCAAGAGACCCAGTACTTC. Protein: CASSRYRTGRQETQYF.

This chain links TRBV10-3 with TRBJ2-1; D is possibly TRBD1 (6 bases). The V end was cut by 0 bases, the J end by 3 bases, with 12 bases between. The CDR3 totals 16 residues. Germline values: CDR1 ENHRY, CDR2 SYGVKD. The chain's CDR3 is CAISESMSDSYNEQFF. The CDR3 nucleotides are TGTGCCATCAGTGAGTCGATGTCGGACAGCTACAATGAGCAGTTCTTC.

This rearrangement joins TRBV14 to TRBJ1-1; tentatively, D is TRBD1 (5 bases). V lost 4 bases and J lost 1, with 7 bases in between. The CDR3 extends over 13 amino acids. Germline V lookup: CDR1 SGHDN, CDR2 FVKESK. This CDR3 is CASSLQGNTEAFF. CDR3 nucleotides: TGTGCCAGCAGCCTCCAGGGGAACACTGAAGCTTTCTTT.

This clone was recorded once. The J gene is TRBJ2-3, the V gene TRBV15; D may be TRBD1 or TRBD2 (5 bases each). The germline V gene encodes CDR1 LNHNV and CDR2 YYDKDF (reference sequence). CDR3 length: 16 amino acids. The V end was cut by 1 base, the J end by 2 bases, with 13 bases between. The CDR3 reads CATSRVRGADTDTQYF. Written as DNA, the CDR3 is TGTGCCACCAGCAGAGTCCGAGGGGCCGACACAGATACGCAGTATTTT.

This clone was counted a single time. This rearrangement joins TRBV9 to TRBJ2-1, with 10 bases fitting TRBD2. The CDR3 consists of 16 residues. V shed 0 bases and J 7 bases; nucleotides not matched to a gene: 7. Per germline, CDR1 SGDLS and CDR2 YYNGEE. The CDR3 protein is CASSVVLAGGRNEQFF. As DNA, the CDR3 is TGTGCCAGCAGCGTAGTTTTAGCGGGAGGAAGGAATGAGCAGTTCTTC.

V is TRBV5-1 and J is TRBJ1-1, with D tentatively TRBD1 (5 bases). Trimming cost V 0 bases and J 10 bases, with 16 bases left between them. This CDR3 region has 14 residues. Germline values: CDR1 SGHRS, CDR2 YFSETQ. The CDR3 loop is CASSLEGPTLGAFF. CDR3 sequence (DNA): TGCGCCAGCAGCTTGGAGGGACCGACCCTGGGAGCTTTCTTT.

This clone came up once. The chain carries TRBV4-2 and TRBJ2-5; D gene ambiguous. With 2 bases removed from V and 5 bases from J, the gap between germline ends came to 9 bases. The CDR3 extends over 13 amino acids. Germline CDR1 is LGHNA and CDR2 is YNFKEQ. CDR3 DNA sequence: TGTGCCAGCAGCCAACCCGGGTCGGAGACCCAGTACTTC. Its protein product is CASSQPGSETQYF.

The rearrangement joins TRBV11-2 to TRBJ1-4, with 7 bases fitting TRBD1. The ends lost 6 bases at V and 2 bases at J; junction bases unmatched: 3. Germline V gives CDR1 SGHAT, CDR2 FQNNGV. This CDR3 has 14 amino acids. CDR3 DNA sequence: TGTGCCAGCAGTTCACAGGGGACTAATGAAAAACTGTTTTTT. It is translated as CASSSQGTNEKLFF. Full variable domain (outside the CDR3, taken from reference TRBV11-2 and TRBJ1-4): EAGVAQSPRYKIIEKRQSVAFWCNPISGHATLYWYQQILGQGPKLLIQFQNNGVVDDSQLPKDRFSAERLKGVDSTLKIQPAKLEDSAVYLCASSSQGTNEKLFFGSGTQLSVL.

The chain employs TRBV18 and TRBJ1-1, with 12 bases that match TRBD1. CDR1 is KGHSH, CDR2 LQKENI, per germline. V gave up 3 bases and J gave up 10 bases; unmatched junction bases: 12. The CDR3 has 16 residues. The CDR3 reads CASSPGTGGEGFLAFF. As DNA, the CDR3 is TGTGCCAGCTCACCCGGGACAGGGGGCGAAGGTTTTCTAGCTTTCTTT.

The CDR3 coding sequence is TGTGCCAGCAGCTTGGCAGCAATGGATCAGCCCCAGCATTTT. Translating it yields CASSLAAMDQPQHF. The chain couples TRBV5-4 to TRBJ1-5, with D unresolved. Per the germline V gene, CDR1 is SGHNT and CDR2 is YYREEE (reference sequence). With 0 bases removed from V and 5 bases from J, the gap between germline ends came to 9 bases. This CDR3 is built from 14 residues.

The chain joins TRBV6-5 to TRBJ2-5; D gene uncertain. Germline-derived CDR1 and CDR2 are MNHEY and SVGAGI. The length of the CDR3 is 13 residues. The V end lost 3 bases, the J end lost 7 bases, and 12 bases lay between the germline ends. Here the CDR3 reads CASSYRPSGTQYF. As DNA, the CDR3 is TGTGCCAGCAGTTATAGACCATCAGGGACCCAGTACTTC.

CDR3 in DNA: TGCGCCAGCAGTGAGGGGTGCAGGGGCAGGTTTGGTTCCTACGAGCAGTACTTC. Translated: CASSEGCRGRFGSYEQYF. J is TRBJ2-7 and V is TRBV10-1, with D possibly being TRBD1 (6 bases). V was cut by 2 bases and J by 1 base, with 21 bases left in between. CDR3 length: 18 amino acids. Germline V gene sequence: CDR1 WNHNN, CDR2 SYGVQD (reference sequence).

The chain joins TRBV10-2 to TRBJ2-4, with 14 bases lining up with TRBD2. Germline V gene sequence: CDR1 WSHSY, CDR2 SAAADI. After removal of 7 bases from V and 0 bases from J, the junction contained 5 bases not matched to a gene. The CDR3 sequence is 17 residues long. The CDR3, as DNA: TGCGCCAGCAAGGGACTAGCGGGAGACCCAGCCAAAAACATTCAGTACTTC. The encoded protein is CASKGLAGDPAKNIQYF.

The chain joins TRBV7-2 to TRBJ2-7; D unclear. CDR1 SGHTA and CDR2 FQGNSA come from the germline V gene. This CDR3 is 16 amino acids long. V was cut by 5 bases and J by 0 bases, with 17 bases left in between. The chain's CDR3 is CASSPGRSFNSYEQYF. CDR3 DNA: TGTGCCAGCAGCCCCGGCAGGTCGTTTAACTCCTACGAGCAGTACTTC.

The rearrangement links TRBV15 to TRBJ1-1; a possible D gene is TRBD1 (5 bases). The CDR3 loop spans 15 amino acids. The V gene's germline CDR1 is LNHNV and CDR2 YYDKDF (reference sequence). V was shortened by 3 bases and J by 2 bases, with 13 bases between the two germline ends. The CDR3 nucleotides are TGTGCCACCAGCAGCTGGGGGTCAAGCAACACTGAAGCTTTCTTT. Its translation is CATSSWGSSNTEAFF.

This chain connects TRBV27 to TRBJ2-1; D is possibly TRBD1 (5 bases). V lost 7 bases to trimming and J lost 1 base, with 14 bases between them. From germline, CDR1 is MNHEY and CDR2 SMNVEV (reference sequence). The CDR3 spans 15 residues. CDR3 in amino acids: CASKVDSLSYNEQFF. The DNA of the CDR3 is TGTGCCAGCAAAGTTGACAGTTTATCCTACAATGAGCAGTTCTTC.

V and J are TRBV2 and TRBJ2-3, with 11 bases identical to TRBD2. The CDR3 is made up of 14 amino acids. Trimming cost V 6 bases and J 3 bases; bases outside gene matches: 2. In germline, CDR1 is SNHLY, CDR2 FYNNEI. The CDR3 spells CASSRTSGTDTQYF. The CDR3 DNA reads as TGTGCCAGCAGCCGGACTAGCGGGACAGATACGCAGTATTTT.

The gene calls are TRBV18 and TRBJ2-7, with a possible D match to TRBD1 (6 bases). CDR1 KGHSH and CDR2 LQKENI come from the germline V gene. Deletions cut 3 bases from V and 3 bases from J, with 12 bases between. The CDR3 covers 14 residues. CDR3 sequence reads: CASSPGTLDYEQYF. The CDR3 DNA follows: TGTGCCAGCTCACCTGGGACACTGGACTACGAGCAGTACTTC.